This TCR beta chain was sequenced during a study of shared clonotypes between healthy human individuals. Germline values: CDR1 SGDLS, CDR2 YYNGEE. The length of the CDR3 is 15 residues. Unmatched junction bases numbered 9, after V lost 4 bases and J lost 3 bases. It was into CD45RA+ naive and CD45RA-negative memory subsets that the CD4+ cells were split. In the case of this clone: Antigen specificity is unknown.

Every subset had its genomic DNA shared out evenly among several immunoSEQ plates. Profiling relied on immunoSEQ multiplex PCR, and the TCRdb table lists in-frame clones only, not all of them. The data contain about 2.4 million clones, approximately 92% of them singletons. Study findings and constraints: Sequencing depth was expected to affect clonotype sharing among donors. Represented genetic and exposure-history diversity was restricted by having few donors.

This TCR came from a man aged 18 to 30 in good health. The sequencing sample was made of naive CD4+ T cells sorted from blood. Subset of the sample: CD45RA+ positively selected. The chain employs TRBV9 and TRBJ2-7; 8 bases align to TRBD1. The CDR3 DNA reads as TGTGCCAGCAGCAAATCAGGACAGGGAATCTACGAGCAGTACTTC. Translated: CASSKSGQGIYEQYF.